The present T cell receptor beta chain was sequenced within a study of vaccination effects on CD4 cells after COVID-19. Clones were read by immunoSEQ multiplex PCR, and TCRdb kept only the in-frame ones, dropping some. The sample lists about 24,000 clones; roughly 76% were seen once. On this clone itself: The antigen is undetermined.

The CDR3 spans 15 residues. The germline V gene encodes CDR1 SGHDT and CDR2 YYEEEE. V gave up 0 bases and J gave up 4 bases; unmatched junction bases: 4. Sequencing followed a ViraFEST assay step that expanded antigen-specific CD4+ T cells with viral peptide pools. Isolating CD4+ T cells followed approximately 10 days of culture. According to PCR results, the person was infected with SARS-CoV-2 between March and December 2020. The sequence was collected from a human donor who had a prior SARS-CoV-2 infection. This chain links TRBV5-6 with TRBJ2-3; 8 bases map to TRBD2. The source was CD4+ T cells from PBMCs cultured with SARS-CoV-2 spike peptides, collected before COVID-19 vaccination. CDR3 loop: CASSLVGGEADTQYF. In nucleotides, the CDR3 is TGTGCCAGCAGCTTGGTCGGGGGGGAGGCAGATACGCAGTATTTT.